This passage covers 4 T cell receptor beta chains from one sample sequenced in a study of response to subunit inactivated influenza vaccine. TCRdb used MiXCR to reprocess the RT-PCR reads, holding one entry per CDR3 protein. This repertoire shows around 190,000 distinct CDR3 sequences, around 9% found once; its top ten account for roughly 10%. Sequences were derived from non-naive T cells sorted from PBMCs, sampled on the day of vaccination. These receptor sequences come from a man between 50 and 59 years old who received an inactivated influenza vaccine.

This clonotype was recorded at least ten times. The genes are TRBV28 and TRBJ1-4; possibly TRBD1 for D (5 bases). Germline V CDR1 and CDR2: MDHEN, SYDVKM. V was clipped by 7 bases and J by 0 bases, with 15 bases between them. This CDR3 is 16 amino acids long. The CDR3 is CASNPPGGTTNEKLFF. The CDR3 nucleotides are TGTGCCAGCAACCCGCCGGGGGGGACAACTAATGAAAAACTGTTTTTT.

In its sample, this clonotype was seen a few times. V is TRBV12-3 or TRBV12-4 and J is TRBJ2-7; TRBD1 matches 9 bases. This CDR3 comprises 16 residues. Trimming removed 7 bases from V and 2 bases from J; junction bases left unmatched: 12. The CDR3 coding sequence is TGTGCCAGCACCCCCCTGCCGGGACAGGGACCCTACGAGCAGTACTTC. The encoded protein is CASTPLPGQGPYEQYF.

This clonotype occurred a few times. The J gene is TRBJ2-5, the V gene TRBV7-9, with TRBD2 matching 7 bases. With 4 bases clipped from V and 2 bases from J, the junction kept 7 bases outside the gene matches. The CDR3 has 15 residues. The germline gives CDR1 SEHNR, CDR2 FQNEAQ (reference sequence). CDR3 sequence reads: CASSSRGDFQETQYF. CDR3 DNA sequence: TGTGCCAGCAGCTCTCGGGGGGACTTTCAAGAGACCCAGTACTTC.

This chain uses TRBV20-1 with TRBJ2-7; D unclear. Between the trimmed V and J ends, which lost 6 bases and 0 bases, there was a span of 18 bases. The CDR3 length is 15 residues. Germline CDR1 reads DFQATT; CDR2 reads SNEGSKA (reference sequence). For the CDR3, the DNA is TGCAGTGCGACACCTCAAGGTGTTTTCTCCTACGAGCAGTACTTC. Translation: CSATPQGVFSYEQYF.